This is a list of T cell receptor beta chains from one sample in a study of shared clonotypes between healthy human individuals. Assay used: immunoSEQ multiplex PCR; TCRdb lists only in-frame clones, some missing. Among 740,000 or so clones listed, roughly 72% were seen once. Material: memory CD4+ T cells sorted from blood. These receptors were obtained from a woman in her twenties or thirties in good health. CDR3s include the opening cysteine and the closing phenylalanine or tryptophan. The D gene is left open where the match is weak. Only some rows state a clone size, as once, few, many or a class for expanded clones.

J gene,clone size,V gene,D gene,CDR3 protein,CDR3 DNA
TRBJ2-5,NA,TRBV28,NA,CASRDPLETQYF,TGTGCCAGCAGGGATCCCTTGGAGACCCAGTACTTC
TRBJ1-3,NA,TRBV11-3,NA,CASSFGIGNTIYF,TGTGCCAGCAGCTTCGGGATTGGAAACACCATATATTTT
TRBJ1-1,NA,TRBV5-1,NA,CASRSTAETEAFF,TGCGCCAGCAGATCGACAGCAGAGACTGAAGCTTTCTTT
TRBJ1-1,NA,TRBV10-3,NA,CAISKDQDVTEAFF,TGTGCCATCAGTAAGGACCAAGATGTGACTGAAGCTTTCTTT
TRBJ2-7,NA,TRBV18,TRBD1,CASSPRQGVYEQYF,TGTGCCAGCTCACCGCGTCAGGGGGTCTACGAGCAGTACTTC
TRBJ1-5,few,TRBV6-5,NA,CASSRTGGPQHF,TGTGCCAGCAGTCGAACGGGGGGGCCCCAGCATTTT
TRBJ2-5,NA,TRBV5-1,NA,CASSPRVNQETQYF,TGCGCCAGCAGCCCCCGGGTCAACCAAGAGACCCAGTACTTC
TRBJ2-3,NA,TRBV5-4,NA,CASSLVSADADTQYF,TGTGCCAGCAGCTTGGTGTCCGCGGACGCAGATACGCAGTATTTT
TRBJ2-7,NA,TRBV5-1,NA,CASSFLGYEQYF,TGCGCCAGCAGCTTTCTGGGCTACGAGCAGTACTTC
TRBJ2-2,NA,TRBV4-2,NA,CASSQIQVSTGELFF,TGTGCCAGCAGCCAGATCCAGGTTAGCACCGGGGAGCTGTTTTTT
TRBJ2-7,once,TRBV6-1,NA,CASRDSVRDEQYF,TGTGCCAGCAGGGACAGTGTCAGAGACGAGCAGTACTTC
TRBJ2-7,NA,TRBV10-3,TRBD2,CASGGAYEQYF,TGTGCCTCCGGGGGGGCTTACGAGCAGTACTTC
TRBJ2-3,NA,TRBV19,NA,CASKPAGLTDTQYF,TGTGCCAGTAAACCGGCAGGTCTAACAGATACGCAGTATTTT
TRBJ2-7,NA,TRBV30,NA,CAWSVPASDSYEQYF,TGTGCCTGGAGTGTACCGGCTTCGGATTCCTACGAGCAGTACTTC
TRBJ1-1,NA,TRBV6-5,TRBD1,CASRSQGAAGEAFF,TGTGCCAGCAGGTCTCAGGGGGCGGCAGGAGAAGCTTTCTTT
TRBJ2-5,NA,TRBV6-5,NA,CASSYRQGQETQYF,TGTGCCAGCAGTTACCGCCAGGGGCAAGAGACCCAGTACTTC
TRBJ2-7,NA,TRBV2,NA,CASSEALQLEQYF,TGTGCCAGCAGTGAAGCGCTTCAGCTCGAGCAGTACTTC
TRBJ1-5,NA,TRBV6-4,NA,CASSEDGGNQPQHF,TGTGCCAGCAGTGAAGATGGGGGCAATCAGCCCCAGCATTTT
TRBJ2-5,NA,TRBV4-1,NA,CASSRGGLETQYF,TGCGCCAGCAGCCGAGGCGGGCTGGAGACCCAGTACTTC
TRBJ2-7,few,TRBV28,NA,CASSLEYYEQYF,TGTGCCAGCAGTTTGGAGTATTACGAGCAGTACTTC
TRBJ1-4,NA,TRBV6-1,NA,CASQSEKLFF,TGTGCCAGCCAGAGTGAAAAACTGTTTTTT
TRBJ2-2,NA,TRBV6-6,NA,CASSYGGNTGELFF,TGTGCCAGCAGTTACGGTGGGAACACCGGGGAGCTGTTTTTT
TRBJ2-1,NA,TRBV5-1,NA,CASSLASASYNEQFF,TGCGCCAGCAGCTTGGCCAGCGCTAGTTACAATGAGCAGTTCTTC
TRBJ2-3,NA,TRBV2,TRBD2,CASRFGLAENTQYF,TGTGCCAGCAGATTCGGACTAGCCGAAAATACGCAGTATTTT
TRBJ1-1,NA,TRBV28,TRBD1,CASSETGVDKTEAFF,TGTGCCAGCAGCGAGACAGGGGTGGATAAAACTGAAGCTTTCTTT
TRBJ2-5,NA,TRBV10-2,TRBD2,CASSDRLAGGPGETQYF,TGCGCCAGCAGTGATCGGCTAGCGGGAGGGCCGGGGGAGACCCAGTACTTC
TRBJ2-3,NA,TRBV9,NA,CASSVGLGDTQYF,TGTGCCAGCAGCGTAGGGCTGGGAGATACGCAGTATTTT
TRBJ1-1,NA,TRBV19,NA,CASLRQSNTEAFF,TGTGCCAGTTTACGGCAATCGAACACTGAAGCTTTCTTT
TRBJ2-1,NA,TRBV19,TRBD2,CASSIDGLADNEQFF,TGTGCCAGTAGTATAGATGGACTAGCGGACAATGAGCAGTTCTTC
TRBJ2-7,once,TRBV7-8,TRBD2,CASSLVAGSYEQYF,TGTGCCAGCAGCTTAGTAGCGGGGTCCTACGAGCAGTACTTC
TRBJ2-6,once,TRBV7-9,NA,CASSRADGTFSGANVLTF,TGTGCCAGCAGCCGAGCTGACGGTACTTTCTCTGGGGCCAACGTCCTGACTTTC
TRBJ2-5,many,TRBV7-8,TRBD2,CASSSGLSGENQETQYF,TGTGCCAGCAGCTCCGGTTTAAGCGGGGAAAACCAAGAGACCCAGTACTTC
TRBJ2-2,NA,TRBV10-2,NA,CASRTQIRNTGELFF,TGCGCCAGCAGGACACAAATCAGGAACACCGGGGAGCTGTTTTTT
TRBJ1-1,once,TRBV27,NA,CASQGRGGLTEAFF,TGTGCCAGCCAGGGGAGGGGCGGTCTCACTGAAGCTTTCTTT
TRBJ2-1,many,TRBV4-1,TRBD2,CASSQAPGGDSEQFF,TGCGCCAGCAGCCAAGCCCCGGGAGGAGATAGTGAGCAGTTCTTC
TRBJ1-5,NA,TRBV28,NA,CASSLSGVRKHQPQHF,TGTGCCAGCAGTTTAAGCGGGGTTCGTAAACATCAGCCCCAGCATTTT
TRBJ2-7,once,TRBV11-2,NA,CASSSASYEQYF,TGTGCCAGCAGCTCGGCCTCCTACGAGCAGTACTTC
TRBJ2-2,NA,TRBV30,NA,CAWSVWGEGRTGELFF,TGTGCCTGGAGTGTATGGGGAGAGGGGAGGACCGGGGAGCTGTTTTTT
TRBJ1-5,many,TRBV7-8,NA,CASSLGGRQPQHF,TGTGCCAGCAGCTTAGGGGGTAGGCAGCCCCAGCATTTT
TRBJ1-2,NA,TRBV6-6,NA,CASSATEYGYTF,TGTGCCAGCAGTGCGACGGAATATGGCTACACCTTC
TRBJ2-1,once,TRBV11-2,NA,CASSLRSYNEQFF,TGTGCCAGCAGCCTCAGATCCTACAATGAGCAGTTCTTC
TRBJ1-1,NA,TRBV5-1,TRBD1,CASSARQGARTEAFF,TGCGCCAGCAGCGCCAGACAGGGGGCGAGAACTGAAGCTTTCTTT
TRBJ2-2,NA,TRBV4-1,NA,CASSPSWGIRTGELFF,TGCGCCAGCAGCCCGTCGTGGGGGATCCGGACCGGGGAGCTGTTTTTT
TRBJ2-1,NA,TRBV9,NA,CASSLHARGSYNEQFF,TGTGCCAGCAGCCTACATGCCCGGGGGTCCTACAATGAGCAGTTCTTC
TRBJ2-1,NA,TRBV5-4,NA,CASRYENNEQFF,TGTGCCAGCAGGTACGAAAACAATGAGCAGTTCTTC
TRBJ1-1,NA,TRBV6-5,TRBD1,CASSYGQGAAFF,TGTGCCAGCAGTTACGGACAGGGGGCAGCTTTCTTT
TRBJ2-5,once,TRBV5-5,TRBD1,CASSFGTEETQYF,TGTGCCAGCAGCTTCGGGACAGAAGAGACCCAGTACTTC
TRBJ2-1,NA,TRBV11-2,TRBD2,CASELTSGSSYNEQFF,TGTGCCAGCGAGCTTACGAGCGGGAGCTCCTACAATGAGCAGTTCTTC
TRBJ2-6,NA,TRBV11-2,TRBD2,CASSSSGGASGANVLTF,TGTGCCAGCAGCTCCTCCGGGGGGGCCTCTGGGGCCAACGTCCTGACTTTC
TRBJ2-1,NA,TRBV7-9,NA,CASSLRISSYNEQFF,TGTGCCAGCAGCTTACGGATCAGCTCCTACAATGAGCAGTTCTTC
TRBJ2-3,NA,TRBV5-4,NA,CASSLKASTDTQYF,TGTGCCAGCAGCTTGAAGGCTAGCACAGATACGCAGTATTTT
TRBJ2-1,NA,TRBV9,NA,CASSVVGGTYNEQFF,TGTGCCAGCAGCGTAGTTGGCGGGACATACAATGAGCAGTTCTTC
TRBJ1-2,NA,TRBV7-9,NA,CASSLVGGLDYGYTF,TGTGCCAGCAGCTTGGTGGGGGGCCTGGACTATGGCTACACCTTC
TRBJ1-1,NA,TRBV19,NA,CAGTRLGTELTNTEAFF,TGTGCCGGGACTCGTCTCGGGACGGAGTTAACCAACACTGAAGCTTTCTTT
TRBJ2-7,few,TRBV7-8,NA,CASSNGPSYEQYF,TGTGCCAGCTCAAACGGCCCCTCCTACGAGCAGTACTTC
TRBJ2-3,few,TRBV11-3,NA,CASSSETRDTQYF,TGTGCCAGCAGCTCAGAAACGAGAGATACGCAGTATTTT
TRBJ1-1,NA,TRBV5-1,TRBD1,CASSVGQGNTEAFF,TGCGCCAGCAGCGTGGGACAGGGGAACACTGAAGCTTTCTTT
TRBJ1-4,NA,TRBV28,NA,CASSFSSSGVEKLFF,TGTGCCAGCAGTTTCTCCTCCTCCGGAGTAGAAAAACTGTTTTTT